Listed below are T cell receptor beta chains from one sample, sequenced in a study of a mutant IDH1 vaccine in newly diagnosed glioma. For these TCRs, the target antigens are not known. Profiling relied on immunoSEQ multiplex PCR, and the TCRdb table lists in-frame clones only, not all of them. The sample contains 50,000 to 55,000 clones, 78% of which appear only once. The sequencing here drew on PBMCs, taken from a glioma patient whose treatment included an IDH1 peptide vaccine. The receptors derive from a man aged 50 or older with glioma. The conserved cysteine and the conserved F or W are not part of the CDR3 here. Clone size is stated in some rows and not others, as once, few, many or a class when expanded.

NA	TRBV7-9	TRBJ2-7	ASLKAGTGSYEQY
few	TRBV27	TRBJ1-2	ASSLYNKDPDYGYT
NA	TRBV19	TRBJ1-4	ASSAQAGTFNEKLF
NA	TRBV29-1	TRBJ2-1	SAISSGASYNEQF
NA	TRBV6-5	TRBJ1-1	ASSQPDRANTEAF
NA	TRBV29-1	TRBJ2-1	SVSRAGAYNEQF
few	TRBV27	TRBJ1-2	ASTPGGRSGYT
NA	TRBV29-1	TRBJ1-2	SVDLSDATDGYGYT
NA	TRBV5-4	TRBJ2-5	ASTKRGGQETQY
NA	TRBV7-9	TRBJ1-5	ASSPDTSNQPQH
NA	TRBV14	TRBJ1-4	ASSQSRDFQKLF
NA	TRBV30	TRBJ1-3	AWTGTIGNTIY
NA	TRBV5-1	TRBJ1-5	ASSWDPGTSQPQH
NA	TRBV4-3	TRBJ2-2	ASSQLAERTGELF
NA	TRBV27	TRBJ1-3	ASRDRGLGNTIY
NA	TRBV7-9	TRBJ1-1	ASSLGQFMNTEAF
NA	TRBV27	TRBJ1-5	ASSLSRNQPQH
NA	TRBV19	TRBJ1-5	ASSRGGSGNQPQH
NA	TRBV5-6	TRBJ1-2	ASSYRLGYT
once	TRBV4-2	TRBJ1-2	ASSQEGFAGNYGYT
NA	TRBV9	TRBJ2-2	ASSLDSLRTGSTGELF
NA	TRBV9	TRBJ2-7	ASSVSAGISYEQY
NA	TRBV9	TRBJ2-5	ASSVEGQGLTQY
NA	TRBV6-5	TRBJ1-1	ASSYQEMNTEAF
NA	TRBV2	TRBJ2-1	ASSATESSYNEQF
NA	TRBV30	TRBJ1-6	AWASTASPLH
NA	TRBV4-2	TRBJ2-2	ASSQDEAQGIIVGELF
NA	TRBV12-5	TRBJ1-2	ASGFGGGGYT
NA	TRBV5-1	TRBJ1-2	ASSLAGGGRGYGYT
NA	TRBV5-1	TRBJ1-3	ASSLAGQVGGNTIY
NA	TRBV5-1	TRBJ1-2	ASSLEAHNYGYT
NA	TRBV2	TRBJ1-1	ASSEGGYEAF
few	TRBV27	TRBJ2-2	ASSQTTRSVNRELF
NA	TRBV9	TRBJ2-6	ASSVDFSIGVLT
NA	TRBV2	TRBJ1-2	ASSVQGQRYT
few	TRBV5-1	TRBJ1-2	ASSFDRDYGYT
once	TRBV6-5	TRBJ1-1	ASSYGVRGTEAF
NA	TRBV30	TRBJ1-1	AWRAYVNTEAF
NA	TRBV5-5	TRBJ1-5	ASSLGSQQPQH
NA	TRBV7-2	TRBJ1-3	ASSLAPNRPGNTIY